The 17 T cell receptor beta chains below all came from one sample that was sequenced in a study of neurological immune-mediated disorders. One entry per CDR3 protein, called by TCRdb with MiXCR from the 5' RACE reads. This sample yields some 50,000 distinct CDR3 sequences, of which under 30% are seen a single time; 20% to 25% belongs to the top ten. Sequences were obtained from PBMCs. The receptors here all came from a woman aged 70-85 years in good health.

This clonotype was picked up many times. The V call is TRBV18, the J call TRBJ2-3; D may be TRBD1 (5 bases). Germline CDR1 KGHSH, CDR2 LQKENI. This CDR3 contains 15 residues. The ends were cut back, 1 base at V and 4 bases at J, with 12 bases in the middle. The CDR3 protein is CASSPRRVGSDTQYF. The CDR3 region has the DNA TGTGCCAGCTCACCACGCAGGGTTGGCTCAGATACGCAGTATTTT. Combining the CDR3 with reference TRBV18 and TRBJ2-3 gives the whole variable domain NAGVMQNPRHLVRRRGQEARLRCSPMKGHSHVYWYRQLPEEGLKFMVYLQKENIIDESGMPKERFSAEFPKEGPSILRIQQVVRGDSAAYFCASSPRRVGSDTQYFGPGTRLTVL.

The rearrangement uses TRBV29-1 and TRBJ2-7, with 7 bases identical to TRBD1. The CDR3 extends over 13 amino acids. Per the germline V gene, CDR1 is SQVTM and CDR2 is ANQGSEA. V gave up 4 bases and J gave up 3 bases; unmatched junction bases: 6. The CDR3 DNA follows: TGCAGCGTTGGACACCAGGGGGTCTACGAGCAGTACTTC. This translates into CSVGHQGVYEQYF.

This clonotype was seen many times. The chain recombines TRBV7-2 with TRBJ1-4; no reliable D call. CDR1 is SGHTA and CDR2 is FQGNSA in the germline V gene. The CDR3 contains 13 residues. Between the trimmed V and J ends, which lost 4 bases and 4 bases, there was a span of 7 bases. This chain's CDR3 is CASSWKINEKLFF. The CDR3 DNA reads as TGTGCCAGCAGCTGGAAGATTAATGAAAAACTGTTTTTT.

Turning to this clonotype: This could be a read error, since a much larger clone is one nucleotide away. This chain links TRBV5-5 with TRBJ2-6, with D possibly called TRBD1 or TRBD2 (5 bases each). Germline loops: CDR1 SGHKS, CDR2 YYEKEE (reference sequence). This CDR3 has 17 residues. CDR3 residues: CASSFGVRVSGANVPTF. The DNA of the CDR3 is TGTGCCAGCAGCTTCGGAGTCAGAGTTTCCGGGGCCAACGTCCCGACTTTC.

This clonotype was detected ten times or more. The V call is TRBV20-1, the J call TRBJ2-7; the match to TRBD2 covers 8 bases. Germline trimming cut 7 bases from V and 5 bases from J; bases unmatched to any gene: 13. The CDR3 spans 14 residues. Germline-derived CDR1 and CDR2 are DFQATT and SNEGSKA (reference sequence). The CDR3 DNA reads TGCAGTGGAAATGGAGCGGGAGTACGAAACGAGCAGTACTTC. This translates into CSGNGAGVRNEQYF.

This clonotype was picked up many times. The CDR3 is CASSLAMLGGSTEAFF. CDR3 nucleotide sequence: TGCGCCAGCAGCTTGGCCATGTTAGGAGGATCCACTGAAGCTTTCTTT. This chain joins TRBV5-1 and TRBJ1-1; D is ambiguous. Trimming cost V 0 bases and J 4 bases, with 16 bases left between them. The CDR3 loop spans 16 amino acids. The germline gives CDR1 SGHRS, CDR2 YFSETQ.

The table lists this clonotype with a few counts. The chain recombines TRBV7-2 with TRBJ2-1; TRBD2 aligns across 12 bases. The ends lost 5 bases at V and 3 bases at J; junction bases unmatched: 14. Germline CDR1 is SGHTA and CDR2 is FQGNSA. CDR3 length: 19 amino acids. CDR3 sequence: CASSRTRASGRAVYNEQFF. As DNA, the CDR3 is TGTGCCAGCAGCCGGACAAGGGCTAGCGGGAGGGCAGTCTACAATGAGCAGTTCTTC.

This clonotype was detected ten times or more. The chain links TRBV7-9 to TRBJ2-7; 11 bases match TRBD2. Germline assignment: CDR1 SEHNR and CDR2 FQNEAQ (reference sequence). The CDR3 is 14 residues long. J gave up 3 bases and V 8 bases, and 6 bases lay outside the gene matches. The CDR3 bases are TGTGCCAGCGGGCCTACTAGCGGGAGCTACGAGCAGTACTTC. Amino acids: CASGPTSGSYEQYF.

The V call is TRBV3-2, the J call TRBJ2-5; the D segment call TRBD2 is taken from the table without a DNA check. TRBV3-2 is marked as a pseudogene. The CDR3 runs 14 residues. The CDR3 loop reads CASSRKAFQETQYF. The CDR3 DNA reads TGTGCCAGCAGTCGGAAGGCCTTCCAAGAGACCCAGTACTTC.

The rearrangement joins TRBV5-1 to TRBJ2-2; D could derive from TRBD1 or TRBD2 (5 bases each). This CDR3 comprises 16 residues. Trimming took 4 bases from V and 1 from J, leaving 14 bases between them. Germline loops: CDR1 SGHRS, CDR2 YFSETQ. CDR3 region: CASSRLAQVNTGELFF. The DNA for the CDR3 is TGCGCCAGCAGCCGGCTAGCACAGGTGAACACCGGGGAGCTGTTTTTT.

In this sample, this clonotype turned up many times. V is TRBV7-9 and J is TRBJ1-5, with a weak D call TRBD1 (5 bases). Germline-derived CDR1 and CDR2 are SEHNR and FQNEAQ (reference sequence). Trimming cost V 5 bases and J 3 bases, with 11 bases left between them. The CDR3 has 14 residues. For the CDR3, the DNA is TGTGCCAGCAGCGCTACAGGCCTCAATCAGCCCCAGCATTTT. It yields the protein CASSATGLNQPQHF.

This clonotype was seen at least ten times. The V call is TRBV14, the J call TRBJ1-2, with TRBD1 identical over 7 bases. The CDR3 is 14 residues long. Germline CDR1 reads SGHDN; CDR2 reads FVKESK. The ends lost 4 bases at V and 1 base at J; junction bases unmatched: 3. This chain's CDR3 is CASSRDRVNYGYTF. The CDR3 bases are TGTGCCAGCAGCCGAGACAGGGTTAACTATGGCTACACCTTC.

This clonotype was seen repeatedly, ten times or more. V and J are TRBV29-1 and TRBJ2-6; 10 bases fit TRBD1. Germline V CDR1 and CDR2: SQVTM, ANQGSEA. The CDR3 totals 17 residues. V shed 6 bases and J 1 base; nucleotides not matched to a gene: 9. The CDR3 reads CSVRGGQGDSGANVLTF. For the CDR3, the DNA is TGCAGCGTGAGGGGTGGACAGGGGGATTCTGGGGCCAACGTCCTGACTTTC. The full variable domain, its missing parts supplied by reference TRBV29-1 and TRBJ2-6, is SAVISQKPSRDICQRGTSLTIQCQVDSQVTMMFWYRQQPGQSLTLIATANQGSEATYESGFVIDKFPISRPNLTFSTLTVSNMSPEDSSIYLCSVRGGQGDSGANVLTFGAGSRLTVL.

This clonotype was seen ten or more times. The V gene is TRBV7-2, the J gene TRBJ1-5; no clear D. Germline CDR1 and CDR2: SGHTA and FQGNSA. The CDR3 is made up of 15 amino acids. V lost 1 base and J 0 bases, leaving 7 bases between the germline ends. This CDR3 reads CASSLGSYSNQPQHF. DNA of the CDR3: TGTGCCAGCAGCTTAGGCAGTTATAGCAATCAGCCCCAGCATTTT.

Of note for this clonotype: A read error may be the cause here, since a much bigger clone is one base away. The CDR3 here is CTSSFQGTEQFF. CDR3 DNA: TGCACCAGCAGCTTTCAAGGGACTGAGCAGTTCTTC. V gene TRBV5-1 combines with J gene TRBJ2-1; D tentatively reads TRBD1 or TRBD2 (5 bases each). The CDR3 consists of 12 residues. Germline V gene data show CDR1 as SGHRS and CDR2 as YFSETQ.

This clonotype appeared many times. The V call is TRBV12-3 or TRBV12-4, the J call TRBJ1-1; D is uncertain. Trimming shortened V by 8 bases and J by 0 bases, and 19 bases separated the two germline ends. The CDR3 length is 16 residues. The CDR3 here is CASGGPLWFVNTEAFF. CDR3 coding DNA: TGTGCCAGCGGCGGCCCCCTCTGGTTTGTGAACACTGAAGCTTTCTTT.

This clonotype was picked up many times. This chain uses TRBV7-6 with TRBJ2-1; D is possibly TRBD1 or TRBD2 (5 bases each). This CDR3 has 16 residues. Germline CDR1 and CDR2: SGHVS and FNYEAQ. Trimming shortened V by 2 bases and J by 7 bases, and 18 bases separated the two germline ends. The CDR3 sequence: CASSLLGTGPRNEQFF. The CDR3 nucleotides are TGTGCCAGCAGCTTACTCGGGACGGGTCCTCGGAATGAGCAGTTCTTC.